This T cell receptor (beta chain) was documented in a study of beta chain features in type 1 diabetes. Of the isolated RNA, all was reverse transcribed, and so the sequenced material was expressed TCRB transcripts. The method was immunoSEQ multiplex PCR; TCRdb's version includes in-frame clones alone and lacks a portion of them. Altogether hundreds of thousands of clones are present, over 10% being singletons, with the ten largest covering more than 0.015%. There are 15 residues in the CDR3. Germline V gene data show CDR1 as LNHDA and CDR2 as SQIVND (reference sequence). The trim removed 3 bases at V and 1 base at J, leaving 2 bases unmatched.

Material for sequencing was naive CD4+ T cells from blood. The receptor was derived from a man between 18 and 29 years old in good health. The chain joins TRBV19 to TRBJ2-5; 10 positions agree with TRBD2. The CDR3 here is CASSMSSGSQETQYF. CDR3 DNA sequence: TGTGCCAGTAGTATGTCTAGCGGGAGCCAAGAGACCCAGTACTTC.